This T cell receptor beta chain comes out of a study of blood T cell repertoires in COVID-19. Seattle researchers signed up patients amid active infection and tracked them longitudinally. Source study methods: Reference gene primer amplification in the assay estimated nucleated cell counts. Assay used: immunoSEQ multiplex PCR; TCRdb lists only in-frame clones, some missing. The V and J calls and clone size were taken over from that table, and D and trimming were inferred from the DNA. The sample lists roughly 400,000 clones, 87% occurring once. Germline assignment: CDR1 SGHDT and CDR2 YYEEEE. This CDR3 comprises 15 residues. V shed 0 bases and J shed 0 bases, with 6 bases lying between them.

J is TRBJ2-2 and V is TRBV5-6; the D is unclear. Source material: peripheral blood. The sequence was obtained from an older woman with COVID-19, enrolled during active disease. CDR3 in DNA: TGTGCCAGCAGCTTGGGACACTCGAACACCGGGGAGCTGTTTTTT. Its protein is CASSLGHSNTGELFF.